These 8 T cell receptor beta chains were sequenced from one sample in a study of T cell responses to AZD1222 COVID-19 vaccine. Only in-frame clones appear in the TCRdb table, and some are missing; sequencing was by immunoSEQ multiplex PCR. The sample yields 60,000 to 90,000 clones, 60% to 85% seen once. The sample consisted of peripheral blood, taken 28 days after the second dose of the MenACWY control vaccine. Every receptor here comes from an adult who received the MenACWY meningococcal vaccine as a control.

The DNA of the CDR3 is TGTGCCAGCAGCCAGCAAAATTCACCCCTCCACTTT. This codes for CASSQQNSPLHF. The V call is TRBV6-2 or TRBV6-3, the J call TRBJ1-6; D is undetermined. V lost 6 bases and J lost 7, with 7 bases in between. Germline loops: CDR1 MNHEY, CDR2 SVGEGT. CDR3 length: 12 residues.

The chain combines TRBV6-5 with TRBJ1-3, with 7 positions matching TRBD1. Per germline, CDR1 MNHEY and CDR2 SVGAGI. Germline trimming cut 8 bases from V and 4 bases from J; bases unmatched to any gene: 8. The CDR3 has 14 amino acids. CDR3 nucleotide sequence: TGTGCCAGCCGACAGGGAGCTCGAGGAAACACCATATATTTT. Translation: CASRQGARGNTIYF.

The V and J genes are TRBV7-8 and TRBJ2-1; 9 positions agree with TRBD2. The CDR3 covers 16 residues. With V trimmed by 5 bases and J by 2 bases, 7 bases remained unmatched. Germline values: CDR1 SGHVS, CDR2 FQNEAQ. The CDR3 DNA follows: TGTGCCAGCAGCCTGGTAGCGGGAGCTCCCTACAATGAGCAGTTCTTC. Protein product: CASSLVAGAPYNEQFF.

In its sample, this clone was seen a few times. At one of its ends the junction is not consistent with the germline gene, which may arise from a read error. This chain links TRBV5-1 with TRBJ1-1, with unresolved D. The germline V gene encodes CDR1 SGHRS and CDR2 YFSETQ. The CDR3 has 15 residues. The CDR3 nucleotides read TGCGCCAGCGGCTTAGGGCTCCACGCGAACACTGAAGCTTTCTTT. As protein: CASGLGLHANTEAFF.

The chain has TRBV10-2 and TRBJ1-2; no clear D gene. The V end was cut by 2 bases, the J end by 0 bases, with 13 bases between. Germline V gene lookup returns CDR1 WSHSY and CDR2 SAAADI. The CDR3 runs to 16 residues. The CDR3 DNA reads TGCGCCAGCAGTGAGAGGCGTTGGGCGGCTAACTATGGCTACACCTTC. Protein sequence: CASSERRWAANYGYTF.

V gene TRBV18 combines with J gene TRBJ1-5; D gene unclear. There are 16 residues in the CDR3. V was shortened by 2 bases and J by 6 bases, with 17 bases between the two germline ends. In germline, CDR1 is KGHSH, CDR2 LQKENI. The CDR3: CASSPSGLWDGQPQHF. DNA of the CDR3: TGTGCCAGCTCACCATCGGGCCTATGGGATGGTCAGCCCCAGCATTTT.

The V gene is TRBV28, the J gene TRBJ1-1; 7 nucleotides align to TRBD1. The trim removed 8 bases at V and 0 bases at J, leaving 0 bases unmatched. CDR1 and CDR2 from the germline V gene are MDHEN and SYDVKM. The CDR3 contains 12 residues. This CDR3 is CASGTVNTEAFF. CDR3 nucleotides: TGTGCCAGCGGGACAGTGAACACTGAAGCTTTCTTT.

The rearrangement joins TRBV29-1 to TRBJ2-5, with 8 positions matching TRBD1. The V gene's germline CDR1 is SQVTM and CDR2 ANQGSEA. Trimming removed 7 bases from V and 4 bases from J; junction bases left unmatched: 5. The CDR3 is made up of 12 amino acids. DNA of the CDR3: TGCAGCGCCGCCAGGGGGCGAGAGACCCAGTACTTC. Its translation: CSAARGRETQYF.